The 9 T cell receptor beta chains presented below share a single source sample, sequenced in a study of T cells after posttransplantation cyclophosphamide. TCRdb's table, derived via immunoSEQ multiplex PCR, lists solely in-frame clones and lacks some. This table holds fewer than 8,000 clones, 75% to 95% found once. Sequenced material: CD4+ T cells sorted from blood. These receptors all stem from a woman between 45 and 60 years old in good health and a related stem cell transplant donor.

The chain carries TRBV30 and TRBJ2-2; D is perhaps TRBD2 (6 bases). In germline, CDR1 is GTSNPN, CDR2 SVGIG (reference sequence). The V gene lost 5 bases and the J gene lost 4 bases, with 11 bases spanning the gap. The length of the CDR3 is 13 residues. Here the CDR3 reads CAWAGRLTGELFF. CDR3 DNA sequence: TGTGCCTGGGCGGGGCGGCTCACCGGGGAGCTGTTTTTT.

The rearrangement uses TRBV6-1 and TRBJ2-7, with TRBD2 identical over 7 bases. V was clipped by 7 bases and J by 3 bases; unmatched bases: 9. CDR1 is MNHNS, CDR2 SASEGT, per germline. This CDR3 is 14 amino acids long. This CDR3 is CASKLSGPHYEQYF. For the CDR3, the DNA is TGTGCCAGCAAACTTAGCGGGCCCCACTACGAGCAGTACTTC.

The genes are TRBV5-1 and TRBJ1-4; the D gene is possibly TRBD1 (5 bases). This CDR3 is 15 amino acids long. Trimming removed 4 bases at V and 1 base at J, with 11 bases between. CDR1 and CDR2 from the germline V gene are SGHRS and YFSETQ. CDR3 nucleotide sequence: TGCGCCAGCAGCCACGCCCAGGGAACTAATGAAAAACTGTTTTTT. This encodes CASSHAQGTNEKLFF.

This clone was counted a few times. The chain links TRBV7-9 to TRBJ2-1, with 8 bases aligning to TRBD2. CDR1 is SEHNR and CDR2 is FQNEAQ in the germline V gene (reference sequence). The CDR3 is 15 residues long. V lost 10 bases to trimming and J lost 6 bases; unmatched junction nucleotides: 14. CDR3 amino acids: CATSYPSGRVNEQFF. In nucleotides, the CDR3 is TGTGCCACCTCCTACCCGAGCGGGAGAGTCAATGAGCAGTTCTTC.

This clone was recorded only once. V gene TRBV6-5 combines with J gene TRBJ2-1, with 11 bases fitting TRBD2. Germline V gene sequence: CDR1 MNHEY, CDR2 SVGAGI. The CDR3 loop spans 14 amino acids. Trimming cost V 7 bases and J 7 bases; bases outside gene matches: 6. The CDR3 here is CASNPSGRWNEQFF. The CDR3 coding sequence is TGTGCCAGCAACCCTAGCGGGAGGTGGAATGAGCAGTTCTTC.

V and J are TRBV10-1 and TRBJ2-1; D not resolved. This CDR3 has 13 residues. Germline V gives CDR1 WNHNN, CDR2 SYGVQD (reference sequence). V gave up 8 bases and J gave up 7 bases, with 15 bases separating them. This CDR3 reads CASGVALTNEQFF. The DNA of the CDR3 is TGCGCCAGCGGTGTGGCCCTTACAAATGAGCAGTTCTTC.

This chain uses TRBV7-8 with TRBJ2-4; no definite D call. CDR3 length equals 16 residues. The V end lost 3 bases, the J end lost 0 bases, and 12 bases lay between the germline ends. CDR1 and CDR2 (germline): SGHVS, FQNEAQ. CDR3 sequence reads: CASSFKSELAKNIQYF. CDR3 DNA sequence: TGTGCCAGCAGCTTTAAGAGCGAACTAGCCAAAAACATTCAGTACTTC.

The chain is built from TRBV5-1 and TRBJ2-6; D remains ambiguous. Deletions cut 0 bases from V and 1 base from J, with 5 bases between. The germline gives CDR1 SGHRS, CDR2 YFSETQ. The CDR3 runs to 15 residues. The DNA of the CDR3 is TGCGCCAGCAGCTTGGAGGAGTCTGGGGCCAACGTCCTGACTTTC. Protein sequence: CASSLEESGANVLTF.

This chain links TRBV15 with TRBJ1-1; D is unclear. The CDR3 runs to 15 residues. V shed 3 bases and J shed 12 bases, with 23 bases lying between them. Germline V CDR1 and CDR2: LNHNV, YYDKDF (reference sequence). The CDR3 DNA sequence: TGTGCCACCAGCAGGGGTCGTGAGTACGGGTATCAGCCTTTCTTT. Protein: CATSRGREYGYQPFF. Together with reference TRBV15 and TRBJ1-1, the CDR3 gives the full variable domain: DAMVIQNPRYQVTQFGKPVTLSCSQTLNHNVMYWYQQKSSQAPKLLFHYYDKDFNNEADTPDNFQSRRPNTSFCFLDIRSPGLGDTAMYLCATSRGREYGYQPFFGQGTRLTVV.